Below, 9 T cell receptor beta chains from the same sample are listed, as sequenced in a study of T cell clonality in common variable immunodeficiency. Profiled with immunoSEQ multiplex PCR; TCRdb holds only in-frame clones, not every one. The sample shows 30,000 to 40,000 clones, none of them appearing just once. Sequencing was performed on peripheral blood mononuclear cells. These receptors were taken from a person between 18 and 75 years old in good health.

The sequenced part of the CDR3 DNA is TGTGCCAGCAAGGCAGGGCTGGAGGGGACC. This codes for CASKAGLEGT. Given in full, the CDR3 is CASKAGLEGTQYF. The rearrangement uses TRBV2 and TRBJ2-5, with D possibly being TRBD2 (6 bases). The CDR3 is cut off 3 residues early in the read; its end comes from the germline J gene. V was clipped by 7 bases and J by 7 bases, with 16 bases between them. CDR3 length: 13 amino acids. CDR1 and CDR2 from the germline V gene are SNHLY and FYNNEI.

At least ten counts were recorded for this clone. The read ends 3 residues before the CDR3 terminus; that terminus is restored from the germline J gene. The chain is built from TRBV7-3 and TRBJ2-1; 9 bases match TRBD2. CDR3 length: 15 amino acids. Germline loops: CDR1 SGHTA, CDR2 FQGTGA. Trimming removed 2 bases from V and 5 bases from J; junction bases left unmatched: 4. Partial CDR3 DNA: TGTGCCAGCAGCTTAGCGGGAGGGGGAAACAATGAG. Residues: CASSLAGGGNNE. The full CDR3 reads CASSLAGGGNNEQFF.

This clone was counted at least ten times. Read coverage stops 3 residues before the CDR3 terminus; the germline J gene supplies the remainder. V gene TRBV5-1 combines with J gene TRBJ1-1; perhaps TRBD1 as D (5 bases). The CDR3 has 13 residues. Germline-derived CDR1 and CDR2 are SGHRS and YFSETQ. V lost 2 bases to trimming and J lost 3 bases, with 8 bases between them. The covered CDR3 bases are TGCGCCAGCAGCTTTGGGGGGGACACTGAA. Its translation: CASSFGGDTE. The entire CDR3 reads CASSFGGDTEAFF.

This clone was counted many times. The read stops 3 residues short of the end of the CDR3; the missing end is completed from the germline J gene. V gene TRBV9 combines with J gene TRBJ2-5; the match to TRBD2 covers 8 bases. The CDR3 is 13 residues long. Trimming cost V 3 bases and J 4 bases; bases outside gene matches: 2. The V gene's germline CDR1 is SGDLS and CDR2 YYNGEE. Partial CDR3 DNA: TGTGCCAGCAGCGCTCGGGGGGGAGAGACC. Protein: CASSARGGET. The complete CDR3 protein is CASSARGGETQYF.

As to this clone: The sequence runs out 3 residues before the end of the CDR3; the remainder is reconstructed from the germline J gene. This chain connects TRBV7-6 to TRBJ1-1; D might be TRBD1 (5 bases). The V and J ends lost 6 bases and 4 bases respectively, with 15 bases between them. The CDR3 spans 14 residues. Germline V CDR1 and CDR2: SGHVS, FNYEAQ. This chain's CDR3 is CASSKDNLGTEAFF. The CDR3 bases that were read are TGTGCCAGCAGTAAGGACAATCTCGGCACTGAA.

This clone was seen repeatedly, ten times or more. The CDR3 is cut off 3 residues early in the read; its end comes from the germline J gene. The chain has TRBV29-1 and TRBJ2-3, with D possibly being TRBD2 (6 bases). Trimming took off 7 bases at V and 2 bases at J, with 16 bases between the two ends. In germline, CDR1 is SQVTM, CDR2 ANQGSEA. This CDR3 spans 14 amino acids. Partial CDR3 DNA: TGCAGCGCCTTCCGGGCGGGGCTCACAGATACG. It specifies CSAFRAGLTDT. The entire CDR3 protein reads CSAFRAGLTDTQYF.

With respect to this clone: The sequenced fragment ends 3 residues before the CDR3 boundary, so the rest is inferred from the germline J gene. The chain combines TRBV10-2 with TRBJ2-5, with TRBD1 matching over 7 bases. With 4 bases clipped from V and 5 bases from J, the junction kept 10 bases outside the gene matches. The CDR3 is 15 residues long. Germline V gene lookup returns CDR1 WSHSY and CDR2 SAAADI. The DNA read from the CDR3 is TGCGCCAGCAGTGTCGGACAGGATGGCGGGGAGACC. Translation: CASSVGQDGGET. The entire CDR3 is CASSVGQDGGETQYF.

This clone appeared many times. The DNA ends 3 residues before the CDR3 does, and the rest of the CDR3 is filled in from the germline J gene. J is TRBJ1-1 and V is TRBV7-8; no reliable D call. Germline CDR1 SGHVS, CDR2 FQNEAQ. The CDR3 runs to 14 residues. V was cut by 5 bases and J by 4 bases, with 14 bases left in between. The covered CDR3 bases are TGTGCCAGCAGCCCCTACACTGCAGGCACTGAA. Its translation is CASSPYTAGTE. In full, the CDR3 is CASSPYTAGTEAFF.

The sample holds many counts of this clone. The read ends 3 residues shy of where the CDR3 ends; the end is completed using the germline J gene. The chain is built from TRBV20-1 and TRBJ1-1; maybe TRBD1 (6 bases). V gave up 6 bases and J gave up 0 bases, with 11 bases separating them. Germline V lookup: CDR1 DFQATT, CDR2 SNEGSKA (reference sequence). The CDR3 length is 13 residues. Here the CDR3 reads CSARTVMNTEAFF. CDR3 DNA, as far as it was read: TGCAGTGCAAGGACAGTTATGAACACTGAA.